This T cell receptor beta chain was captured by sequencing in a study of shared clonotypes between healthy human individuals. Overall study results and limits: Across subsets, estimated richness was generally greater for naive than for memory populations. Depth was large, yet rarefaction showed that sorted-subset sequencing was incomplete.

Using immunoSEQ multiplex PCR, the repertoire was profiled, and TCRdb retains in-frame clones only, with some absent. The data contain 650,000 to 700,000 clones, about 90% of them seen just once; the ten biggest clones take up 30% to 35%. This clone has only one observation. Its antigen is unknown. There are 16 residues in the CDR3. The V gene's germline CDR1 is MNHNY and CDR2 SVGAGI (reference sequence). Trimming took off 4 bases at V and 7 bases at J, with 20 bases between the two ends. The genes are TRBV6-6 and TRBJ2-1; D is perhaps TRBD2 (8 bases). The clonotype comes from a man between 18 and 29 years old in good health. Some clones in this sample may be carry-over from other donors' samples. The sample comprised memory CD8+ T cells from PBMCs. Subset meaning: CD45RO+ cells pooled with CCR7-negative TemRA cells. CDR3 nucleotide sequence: TGTGCCAGCAGTTTGCGGACTAGCAAGGGACAGAATGAGCAGTTCTTC. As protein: CASSLRTSKGQNEQFF.